Below, one T cell receptor beta chain is given with its context. The CDR3 loop spans 15 amino acids. V was clipped by 5 bases and J by 3 bases; unmatched bases: 6. Germline values: CDR1 SEHNR, CDR2 FQNEAQ (reference sequence). The sample belongs to a study of blood T cell repertoires in COVID-19. Profiled with immunoSEQ multiplex PCR; TCRdb holds only in-frame clones, not every one. The sample has some 400,000 clones, more than 70% seen once. The source material was peripheral blood. The chain links TRBV7-9 to TRBJ1-1, with TRBD1 matching 10 bases. The sequence was obtained from a woman aged 60 to 75 with COVID-19, enrolled during active disease. This chain's CDR3 is CASSPRQGADTEAFF. For the CDR3, the DNA is TGTGCCAGCAGCCCCAGACAGGGGGCTGACACTGAAGCTTTCTTT. The whole variable domain, filled in from reference TRBV7-9 and TRBJ1-1, reads DTGVSQNPRHKITKRGQNVTFRCDPISEHNRLYWYRQTLGQGPEFLTYFQNEAQLEKSRLLSDRFSAERPKGSFSTLEIQRTEQGDSAMYLCASSPRQGADTEAFFGQGTRLTVV.